One T cell receptor beta chain is described in this entry. Its matching antigen is unknown. TCRdb redid the calling of the reads with MiXCR, one entry per CDR3 protein. The data show a few hundred thousand distinct CDR3 sequences, with 30% to 40% seen just once and 17% held by the top ten. The data were taken from a study of T cell repertoires in cytomegalovirus infection. Study outcomes and limitations: HLA-C-restricted CMV clonotypes gave the most frequent clonotype in two of eight donors. The study identified carriers of CMV plus the relevant HLA from cumulative public TCR beta family frequency.

Source: cultured PBMCs, taken from culture after CMV antigen stimulation. This receptor was taken from a human donor in good health (CMV status not recorded). Some clones in this sample may be carry-over from other donors' samples.

CDR3 residues: CASSYSRDGTLAYNEQFF. The CDR3 coding sequence is TGTGCCAGCAGTTACTCAAGGGACGGGACACTCGCTTACAATGAGCAGTTCTTC. The genes are TRBV6-2 or TRBV6-3 and TRBJ2-1, with D maybe TRBD1 (6 bases). The germline V and J ends were trimmed by 0 bases and 4 bases, with 19 bases remaining between them. This CDR3 region has 18 residues. The germline CDR1 and CDR2 sequences are MNHEY and SVGEGT.